This paragraph reports one T cell receptor (beta chain). The data belong to a study of blood T cell repertoires in COVID-19. About the study: COVID-19 samples collected from the United States, Italy and Spain covered acute and convalescent phases.

Profiling relied on immunoSEQ multiplex PCR, and the TCRdb table lists in-frame clones only, not all of them. The sample includes 250,000 to 350,000 clones, about 86% of them seen just once. V shed 0 bases, J shed 0 bases, and the junction held 4 bases outside the gene matches. The CDR3 is 17 amino acids. CDR1 and CDR2 from the germline V gene are LGHDT and YNNKEL (reference sequence). The chain couples TRBV3-1 (or the pseudogene TRBV3-2) to TRBJ1-4; 7 bases agree with TRBD1. Sequencing input: peripheral blood. This receptor was identified in a woman aged 25 to 39 who had recovered from COVID-19. The CDR3 DNA follows: TGTGCCAGCAGCCAAGAAGGAGGGGGCACAACTAATGAAAAACTGTTTTTT. This translates into CASSQEGGGTTNEKLFF.